The 10 T cell receptor beta chains presented below share a single source sample, sequenced in a study of T cell repertoires in cytomegalovirus infection. TCRdb fed the reads into MiXCR, producing one record per CDR3 protein. The data hold more than 150,000 distinct CDR3 sequences, with around 22% observed a single time. Sequencing was carried out using PBMCs. The receptor set was obtained from a human donor in good health (CMV status not recorded). Some clones in this sample may be carry-over from other donors' samples.

This clonotype was seen a handful of times. V and J are TRBV19 and TRBJ1-1; tentative D call: TRBD1 (6 bases). The V gene's germline CDR1 is LNHDA and CDR2 SQIVND (reference sequence). With 6 bases removed from V and 4 bases from J, the gap between germline ends came to 15 bases. The CDR3 contains 14 residues. The CDR3 region is CASRDRGSVTEAFF. DNA of the CDR3: TGTGCCAGTAGGGACAGAGGATCTGTCACTGAAGCTTTCTTT. The variable domain in full, with the rest retrieved from reference TRBV19 and TRBJ1-1, is DGGITQSPKYLFRKEGQNVTLSCEQNLNHDAMYWYRQDPGQGLRLIYYSQIVNDFQKGDIAEGYSVSREKKESFPLTVTSAQKNPTAFYLCASRDRGSVTEAFFGQGTRLTVV.

This clonotype showed up just a few times. The rearrangement links TRBV4-1 to TRBJ1-3, with D perhaps matching TRBD1 (5 bases). V lost 1 base and J lost 6, with 19 bases in between. The CDR3 spans 17 residues. Germline CDR1 reads MGHRA; CDR2 reads YSYEKL. CDR3 sequence (DNA): TGCGCCAGCAGCCAAGTCCGTCGAGGGGAAATCGAAAACACCATATATTTT. Residues: CASSQVRRGEIENTIYF.

The rearrangement links TRBV30 to TRBJ1-6; tentatively, D is TRBD1 (5 bases). Germline V gene lookup returns CDR1 GTSNPN and CDR2 SVGIG (reference sequence). Trimming took off 3 bases at V and 11 bases at J, with 11 bases between the two ends. CDR3 length: 12 residues. DNA of the CDR3: TGTGCCTGGAGCACCCGGGGACCACCCCTCCACTTT. The encoded protein is CAWSTRGPPLHF.

A few counts support this clonotype. The V and J genes are TRBV5-1 and TRBJ2-1; D gene ambiguous. CDR1 is SGHRS and CDR2 is YFSETQ in the germline V gene. V was trimmed by 6 bases and J by 6 bases, leaving 10 bases between them. The CDR3 covers 12 residues. The CDR3 DNA reads TGCGCCAGCAACTCAGCACTCAATGAGCAGTTCTTC. Amino acids: CASNSALNEQFF. The whole variable domain, filled in from reference TRBV5-1 and TRBJ2-1, reads KAGVTQTPRYLIKTRGQQVTLSCSPISGHRSVSWYQQTPGQGLQFLFEYFSETQRNKGNFPGRFSGRQFSNSRSEMNVSTLELGDSALYLCASNSALNEQFFGPGTRLTVL.

This clonotype was picked up a small number of times. CDR3 sequence reads: CASSPRRDRRFYNEQFF. The CDR3 region has the DNA TGTGCCAGCTCGCCCCGCCGCGACAGGAGGTTCTACAATGAGCAGTTCTTC. The V gene is TRBV2, the J gene TRBJ2-1; possible D gene TRBD1, 6 bases. Germline V gene lookup returns CDR1 SNHLY and CDR2 FYNNEI. Trimming took off 8 bases at V and 3 bases at J, with 23 bases between the two ends. The CDR3 sequence is 17 residues long.

This clonotype was detected ten times or more. This chain joins TRBV7-2 and TRBJ2-1; D not resolved. Germline V gene sequence: CDR1 SGHTA, CDR2 FQGNSA. The CDR3 consists of 12 residues. Trimming removed 1 base at V and 6 bases at J, with 4 bases between. The DNA of the CDR3 is TGTGCCAGCAGCTTAGGGGTCAATGAGCAGTTCTTC. It encodes CASSLGVNEQFF.

This sequence joins TRBV28 and TRBJ1-2; 8 bases match TRBD1. CDR1 and CDR2 (germline): MDHEN, SYDVKM. Trimming cost V 2 bases and J 6 bases; bases outside gene matches: 8. The CDR3 is 15 amino acids. CDR3 bases: TGTGCCAGCAGTTTACCGATTGGACAGGGAAATGGCTACACCTTC. Amino acid sequence: CASSLPIGQGNGYTF.

V usage is TRBV6-1 and J usage is TRBJ2-3, with D possibly TRBD1 on 5 matching bases. Germline assignment: CDR1 MNHNS and CDR2 SASEGT. The CDR3 has 15 amino acids. Trimming pared 7 bases from V and 4 bases from J, leaving 18 bases between. The CDR3 here is CASNRFGQGADTQYF. The CDR3 coding sequence is TGTGCCAGCAATCGTTTCGGGCAGGGTGCAGATACGCAGTATTTT.

The chain combines TRBV6-2 or TRBV6-3 with TRBJ2-3, with a weak D call TRBD1 (6 bases). There are 14 residues in the CDR3. Between the trimmed V and J ends, which lost 6 bases and 6 bases, there was a span of 16 bases. Germline values: CDR1 MNHEY, CDR2 SVGEGT. This CDR3 reads CASSLGAHTDTQYF. The CDR3 DNA follows: TGTGCCAGCAGCTTGGGGGCCCATACGGATACGCAGTATTTT.

This clonotype has more than one count but fewer than ten. The V gene is TRBV12-3 or TRBV12-4, the J gene TRBJ1-5; 10 bases are shared with TRBD1. This CDR3 has 17 amino acids. Germline trimming cut 6 bases from V and 7 bases from J; bases unmatched to any gene: 15. CDR3 nucleotides: TGTGCCAGCAGCCGCCTCCCGGTGGACAGGGGGTACCAGCCCCAGCATTTT. Protein: CASSRLPVDRGYQPQHF.